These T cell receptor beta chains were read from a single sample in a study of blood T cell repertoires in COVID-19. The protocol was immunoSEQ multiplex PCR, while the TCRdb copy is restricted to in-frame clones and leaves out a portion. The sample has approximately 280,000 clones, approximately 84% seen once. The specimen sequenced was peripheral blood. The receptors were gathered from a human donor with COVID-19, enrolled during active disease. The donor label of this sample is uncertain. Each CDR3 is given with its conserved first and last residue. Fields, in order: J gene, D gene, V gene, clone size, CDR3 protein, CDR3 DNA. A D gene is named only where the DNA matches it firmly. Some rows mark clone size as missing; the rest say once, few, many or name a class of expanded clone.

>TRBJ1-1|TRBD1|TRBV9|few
CASSVTGTEMNTEAFF
TGTGCCAGCAGCGTTACCGGGACAGAGATGAACACTGAAGCTTTCTTT
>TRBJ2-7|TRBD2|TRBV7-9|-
CASSGTSGSEQYF
TGTGCCAGCAGCGGGACTAGCGGGAGTGAGCAGTACTTC
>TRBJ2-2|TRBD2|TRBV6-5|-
CASSSSGTTGELFF
TGTGCCAGCAGTTCCAGCGGGACTACCGGGGAGCTGTTTTTT
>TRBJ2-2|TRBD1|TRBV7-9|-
CASGQGGTGELFF
TGTGCCAGCGGACAGGGGGGGACCGGGGAGCTGTTTTTT
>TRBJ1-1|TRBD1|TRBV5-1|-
CASSPRQGAGTEAFF
TGCGCCAGCAGCCCCAGACAGGGGGCGGGCACTGAAGCTTTCTTT
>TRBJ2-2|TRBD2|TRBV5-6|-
CASSSREGWNTGELFF
TGTGCCAGCAGCTCCAGGGAGGGATGGAACACCGGGGAGCTGTTTTTT
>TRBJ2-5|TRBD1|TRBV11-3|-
CASSAGTGETQYF
TGTGCCAGCAGCGCTGGGACAGGGGAGACCCAGTACTTC
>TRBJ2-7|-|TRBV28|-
CASSLTAYEQYF
TGTGCCAGCAGTCTAACTGCATACGAGCAGTACTTC
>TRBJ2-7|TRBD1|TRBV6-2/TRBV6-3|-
CASSPGTGLSYEQYF
TGTGCCAGCAGTCCCGGGACAGGTCTTTCCTACGAGCAGTACTTC
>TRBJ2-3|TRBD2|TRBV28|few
CASRRTSGRGDTQYF
TGTGCCAGCAGACGGACTAGCGGGAGGGGGGATACGCAGTATTTT
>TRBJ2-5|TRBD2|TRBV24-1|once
CATSGASGSGEETQYF
TGTGCCACCAGTGGGGCTAGCGGGAGTGGCGAAGAGACCCAGTACTTC
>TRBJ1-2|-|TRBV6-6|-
CASSLGGGIDYGYTF
TGTGCCAGCTCCCTGGGGGGGGGTATCGACTATGGCTACACCTTC